This T cell receptor beta chain was obtained from a study of blood T cell repertoires in COVID-19. The data were produced by immunoSEQ multiplex PCR, yet TCRdb's version contains in-frame clones alone and is incomplete. Among around 100,000 clones listed, about 92% were seen once. Germline V CDR1 and CDR2: MNHEY, SVGEGT. V dropped 2 bases and J dropped 9 bases, with 8 bases sitting between them. This CDR3 comprises 12 residues. This sequence was found in a man aged 50 or older with active COVID-19. The rearrangement uses TRBV6-2 or TRBV6-3 and TRBJ2-1, with D perhaps matching TRBD1 (6 bases). Sequences were obtained from peripheral blood. The CDR3 sequence: CASSYVGGEQFF. The DNA of the CDR3 is TGTGCCAGCAGTTACGTAGGGGGTGAGCAGTTCTTC.